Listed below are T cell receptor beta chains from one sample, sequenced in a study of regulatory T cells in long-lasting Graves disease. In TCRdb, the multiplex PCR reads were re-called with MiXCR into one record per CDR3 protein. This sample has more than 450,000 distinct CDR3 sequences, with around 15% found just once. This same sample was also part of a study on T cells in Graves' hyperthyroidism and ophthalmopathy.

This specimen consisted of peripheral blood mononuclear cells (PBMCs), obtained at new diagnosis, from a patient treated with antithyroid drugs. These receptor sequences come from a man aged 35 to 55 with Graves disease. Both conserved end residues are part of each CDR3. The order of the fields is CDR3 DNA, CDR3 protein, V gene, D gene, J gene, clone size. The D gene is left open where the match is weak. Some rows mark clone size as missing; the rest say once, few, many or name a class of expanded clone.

CDR3nt: TGCGCCAGCAGCTTGGATCAGGGGGCAGGGGAGCAGTACTTC
CDR3aa: CASSLDQGAGEQYF
v_gene: TRBV5-1
d_gene: TRBD1
j_gene: TRBJ2-7
abundance: few

CDR3nt: TGCGCCAGCAGCCAAGATGAGGGCTTCGGCGAAGCTTTCTTT
CDR3aa: CASSQDEGFGEAFF
v_gene: TRBV4-1
d_gene: NA
j_gene: TRBJ1-1
abundance: many

CDR3nt: TGTGCCAGCAGCCCCCGGGTAGCGGGAGGGTCCGGGGGCTACGAGCAGTACTTC
CDR3aa: CASSPRVAGGSGGYEQYF
v_gene: TRBV3-1
d_gene: TRBD2
j_gene: TRBJ2-7
abundance: many

CDR3nt: TGTGCCAGCAGTTTAGGTAGCGGGAGGTACAATGAGCAGTTCTTC
CDR3aa: CASSLGSGRYNEQFF
v_gene: TRBV28
d_gene: TRBD2
j_gene: TRBJ2-1
abundance: many

CDR3nt: TGTGCCACCAGTGATTACCGGGACAGGGCCTCCTACAATGAGCAGTTCTTC
CDR3aa: CATSDYRDRASYNEQFF
v_gene: TRBV24-1
d_gene: TRBD1
j_gene: TRBJ2-1
abundance: many

CDR3nt: TGCATGACAGGGGGGGACTACAACATTCAGTACTTC
CDR3aa: CMTGGDYNIQYF
v_gene: TRBV28
d_gene: TRBD1
j_gene: TRBJ2-4
abundance: many

CDR3nt: TGTGCCAGTAGTATAGCGGGAGCTGGGACAGATACGCAGTATTTT
CDR3aa: CASSIAGAGTDTQYF
v_gene: TRBV19
d_gene: NA
j_gene: TRBJ2-3
abundance: NA

CDR3nt: TGTGCCAGCAGCTTAGGGACTAGCGGTTACAATGAGCAGTTCTTC
CDR3aa: CASSLGTSGYNEQFF
v_gene: TRBV5-1
d_gene: TRBD2
j_gene: TRBJ2-1
abundance: many

CDR3nt: TGCAGTGCTACTACAGGAGGGAACACTGAAGCTTTCTTT
CDR3aa: CSATTGGNTEAFF
v_gene: TRBV20-1
d_gene: NA
j_gene: TRBJ1-1
abundance: NA

CDR3nt: TGCGCCAGCAGTGAGTCAGGTGACACTGAAGCTTTCTTT
CDR3aa: CASSESGDTEAFF
v_gene: TRBV10-2
d_gene: NA
j_gene: TRBJ1-1
abundance: few

CDR3nt: TGCGCCAGCAGCCAAGAGACAGGGGTGAACACTGAAGCTTTCTTT
CDR3aa: CASSQETGVNTEAFF
v_gene: TRBV4-1
d_gene: TRBD1
j_gene: TRBJ1-1
abundance: few

CDR3nt: TGTGCCAGCAGCTTGGCCGTATTGATAACAGCCACGAACACCGGGGAGCTGTTTTTT
CDR3aa: CASSLAVLITATNTGELFF
v_gene: TRBV5-5
d_gene: NA
j_gene: TRBJ2-2
abundance: NA

CDR3nt: TGCAGTGCTCGGGGACAGGGCACTAATGAAAAACTGTTTTTT
CDR3aa: CSARGQGTNEKLFF
v_gene: TRBV20-1
d_gene: TRBD1
j_gene: TRBJ1-4
abundance: NA

CDR3nt: TGCAGCGTTGTCAGGGGGCAGAGCACTGAAGCTTTCTTT
CDR3aa: CSVVRGQSTEAFF
v_gene: TRBV29-1
d_gene: TRBD1
j_gene: TRBJ1-1
abundance: NA

CDR3nt: TGCGCCAGCAGCCCGCAGGGGGCGCCGGACGAGCAGTACTTC
CDR3aa: CASSPQGAPDEQYF
v_gene: TRBV4-1
d_gene: TRBD1
j_gene: TRBJ2-7
abundance: few

CDR3nt: TGCAGCGTTGATGGGACGGATACGCAGTATTTT
CDR3aa: CSVDGTDTQYF
v_gene: TRBV29-1
d_gene: NA
j_gene: TRBJ2-3
abundance: NA

CDR3nt: TGCGCCAGCAGTCAAGTAGCGGGGGACGAGCAGTTCTTC
CDR3aa: CASSQVAGDEQFF
v_gene: TRBV10-2
d_gene: TRBD2
j_gene: TRBJ2-1
abundance: few

CDR3nt: TGTGCCAGCTCACCAACGCTAGGACACAGCTCCTACGAGCAGTACTTC
CDR3aa: CASSPTLGHSSYEQYF
v_gene: TRBV18
d_gene: NA
j_gene: TRBJ2-7
abundance: NA

CDR3nt: TGTGCCAGTAGTATAGGTGGACAGGGAAGCGATGGCTACACCTTC
CDR3aa: CASSIGGQGSDGYTF
v_gene: TRBV19
d_gene: TRBD1
j_gene: TRBJ1-2
abundance: many

CDR3nt: TGTGCCAGCAGTTCAGACAGGGGCGAAGCCAAAAACATTCAGTACTTC
CDR3aa: CASSSDRGEAKNIQYF
v_gene: TRBV6-2/TRBV6-3
d_gene: TRBD1
j_gene: TRBJ2-4
abundance: NA

CDR3nt: TGTGCCAGCAGCTTAGACCTGGGAATCGGCGGCTACACCTTC
CDR3aa: CASSLDLGIGGYTF
v_gene: TRBV7-8
d_gene: NA
j_gene: TRBJ1-2
abundance: many

CDR3nt: TGTGCCAGCAGTTTGGACGAGGGATTTAAGCAGTTCTTC
CDR3aa: CASSLDEGFKQFF
v_gene: TRBV6-5
d_gene: NA
j_gene: TRBJ2-1
abundance: NA

CDR3nt: TGTGCCACCAGCAGAGATGTGGGCAAAGAGACCCAGTACTTC
CDR3aa: CATSRDVGKETQYF
v_gene: TRBV15
d_gene: NA
j_gene: TRBJ2-5
abundance: NA

CDR3nt: TGTGCCAGCAGCAAGGGACTAGCGGGAGATGAGACCCAGTACTTC
CDR3aa: CASSKGLAGDETQYF
v_gene: TRBV11-2
d_gene: TRBD2
j_gene: TRBJ2-5
abundance: NA

CDR3nt: TGCGCCAGCAGCTTGGAATCAGCGGCAGATACGCAGTATTTT
CDR3aa: CASSLESAADTQYF
v_gene: TRBV5-1
d_gene: NA
j_gene: TRBJ2-3
abundance: many

CDR3nt: TGTGCCAGCAGTTTCACTAGCGGGAGGGCCTACTACAATGAGCAGTTCTTC
CDR3aa: CASSFTSGRAYYNEQFF
v_gene: TRBV28
d_gene: TRBD2
j_gene: TRBJ2-1
abundance: NA

CDR3nt: TGTGCCAGCAGCCCAGGGCAGGGGGCGGTTGGCTACACCTTC
CDR3aa: CASSPGQGAVGYTF
v_gene: TRBV6-1
d_gene: TRBD1
j_gene: TRBJ1-2
abundance: NA

CDR3nt: TGCGCCAGCAGCCGGGACAGGGAACTCAATTCACCCCTCCACTTT
CDR3aa: CASSRDRELNSPLHF
v_gene: TRBV5-1
d_gene: TRBD1
j_gene: TRBJ1-6
abundance: many

CDR3nt: TGTGCCAGCACTTTCTCAGGGGAATTCTACGAGCAGTACTTC
CDR3aa: CASTFSGEFYEQYF
v_gene: TRBV6-2/TRBV6-3
d_gene: NA
j_gene: TRBJ2-7
abundance: few

CDR3nt: TGCAGTGCTGGACGAAGGGACAGCTCCTACAATGAGCAGTTCTTC
CDR3aa: CSAGRRDSSYNEQFF
v_gene: TRBV20-1
d_gene: TRBD1
j_gene: TRBJ2-1
abundance: NA

CDR3nt: TGCGCCAGCAGCTTGGGGTTTGGGGGAAGCGAGACCCAGTACTTC
CDR3aa: CASSLGFGGSETQYF
v_gene: TRBV5-1
d_gene: NA
j_gene: TRBJ2-5
abundance: NA

CDR3nt: TGTGCCAGCAGCCAAGGGGCGGTCGGTGGCTACACCTTC
CDR3aa: CASSQGAVGGYTF
v_gene: TRBV7-3
d_gene: NA
j_gene: TRBJ1-2
abundance: NA

CDR3nt: TGTGCCAGCCAGTCGATACACCCCGGGACAGAAATAGCCGGGACCAAAAACATTCAGTACTTC
CDR3aa: CASQSIHPGTEIAGTKNIQYF
v_gene: TRBV2
d_gene: TRBD1
j_gene: TRBJ2-4
abundance: many

CDR3nt: TGTGCCAGCTGTGTTAGACAGGGGCCAAACTACGAGCAGTACTTC
CDR3aa: CASCVRQGPNYEQYF
v_gene: TRBV2
d_gene: TRBD1
j_gene: TRBJ2-7
abundance: many

CDR3nt: TGCGCCAGCAGCGTGGGGGGTAATGAGCAGTTCTTC
CDR3aa: CASSVGGNEQFF
v_gene: TRBV5-1
d_gene: NA
j_gene: TRBJ2-1
abundance: many

CDR3nt: TGTGCTAGTGGTCCTGGGCCGACAGGGGGAAATCAGCCCCAGCATTTT
CDR3aa: CASGPGPTGGNQPQHF
v_gene: TRBV12-5
d_gene: TRBD1
j_gene: TRBJ1-5
abundance: few